A selection of T cell receptor beta chains follows, all from one sample in a study of shared clonotypes between healthy human individuals. Profiled with immunoSEQ multiplex PCR; TCRdb holds only in-frame clones, not every one. The sample carries about 1.1 million clones, around 82% recorded once. Material for sequencing was memory CD4+ T cells from PBMCs. All receptors derive from a man aged 18 to 29 in good health. Some clones in this sample may be carry-over from other donors' samples. CDR3s leave out the opening cysteine and the closing phenylalanine or tryptophan. Fields, in order: J gene, V gene, CDR3 protein.

J: TRBJ2-3
V: TRBV2
CDR3: ATQAYTDTQY

J: TRBJ2-1
V: TRBV9
CDR3: ASSFREGDEQF

J: TRBJ1-2
V: TRBV7-9
CDR3: ASSLLMDSEGC

J: TRBJ2-5
V: TRBV30
CDR3: AGTGLAGETQY

J: TRBJ2-7
V: TRBV28
CDR3: ASTPSSRQGQY

J: TRBJ1-1
V: TRBV18
CDR3: ASSASVGNTEAF

J: TRBJ2-2
V: TRBV27
CDR3: ASSFGLAGGGELF

J: TRBJ1-2
V: TRBV20-1
CDR3: SASAPPDT

J: TRBJ1-1
V: TRBV5-5
CDR3: ASSSETDRRNTEAF

J: TRBJ2-1
V: TRBV6-5
CDR3: ASRSRDNEQF

J: TRBJ1-5
V: TRBV7-2
CDR3: ASSLRTGDNQPQH

J: TRBJ2-7
V: TRBV29-1
CDR3: SVEWYAGAHEQY

J: TRBJ2-7
V: TRBV7-8
CDR3: ASSLALSYEQY

J: TRBJ2-7
V: TRBV11-2
CDR3: ASRISPWDGAYEQY

J: TRBJ1-1
V: TRBV5-4
CDR3: ASSRRGPNTEAF